The TCR beta chain described here comes from a study of cytomegalovirus exposure and HLA in healthy donors. Across the whole study: Early release data held around 82 million unique TCRs from HLA-typed donors.

It was with 60 Vbeta and 13 Jbeta primers that the PCR ran. TCRdb's copy holds only in-frame clones and misses some; the assay was immunoSEQ multiplex PCR. The sample includes just under 90,000 clones. Everyone who donated was a healthy bone marrow donor. Per the germline V gene, CDR1 is SGDLS and CDR2 is YYNGEE. The CDR3 is 14 amino acids. V dropped 0 bases and J dropped 7 bases, with 10 bases sitting between them. Source material: PBMCs. The chain has TRBV9 and TRBJ2-2, with D tentatively TRBD1 (6 bases). This TCR was recovered from a girl under 18 in good health and CMV-seropositive. The CDR3 sequence is CASSVALGGGELFF. The CDR3 region has the DNA TGTGCCAGCAGCGTAGCTTTAGGGGGCGGGGAGCTGTTTTTT.